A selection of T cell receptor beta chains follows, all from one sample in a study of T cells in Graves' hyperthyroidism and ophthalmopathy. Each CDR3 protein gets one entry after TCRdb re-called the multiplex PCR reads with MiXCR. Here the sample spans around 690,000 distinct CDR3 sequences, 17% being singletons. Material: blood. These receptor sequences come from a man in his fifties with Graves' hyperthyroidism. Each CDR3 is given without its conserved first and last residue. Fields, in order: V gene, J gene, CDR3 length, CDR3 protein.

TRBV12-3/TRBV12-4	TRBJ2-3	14	ASSLETSGMTDTQY
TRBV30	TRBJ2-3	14	AWRAGLAGGTDTQY
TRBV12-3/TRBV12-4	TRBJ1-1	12	ASSATDRNTEAF
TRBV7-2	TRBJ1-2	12	ASSLEGGGDGYT
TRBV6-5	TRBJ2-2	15	ASSYTRTGGNTGELF
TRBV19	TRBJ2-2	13	ASSRTSAPTGELF
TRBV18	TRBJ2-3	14	ASSLGLAGFTDTQY
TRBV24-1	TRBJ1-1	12	ATKPKGKGSGAF
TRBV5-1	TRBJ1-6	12	ASSPTGYNSPLH
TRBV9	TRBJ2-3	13	ASSPSGTLQDTQY
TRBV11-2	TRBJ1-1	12	ASSPPGQFTEAF
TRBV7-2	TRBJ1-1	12	ASSTDRKNTEAF
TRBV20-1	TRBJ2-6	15	SARAVDGLSGANVLT
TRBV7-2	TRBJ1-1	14	ASSLAGPWVDTEAF
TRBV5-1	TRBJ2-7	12	ASSLEGSRDEQY
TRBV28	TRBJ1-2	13	ASSLPLVTGYGYT
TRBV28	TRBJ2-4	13	ASSPTDLAKNIQY
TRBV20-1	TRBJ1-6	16	SARDLNRPRRNNSPLH
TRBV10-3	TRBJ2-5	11	ASSGTQGQTQY
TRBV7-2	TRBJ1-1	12	ASSLARGPTEAF
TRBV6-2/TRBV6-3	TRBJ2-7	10	ASSSGANEQY
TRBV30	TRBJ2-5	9	AWSVMETQY
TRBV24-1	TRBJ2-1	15	ATSDSPGQGIYNEQF
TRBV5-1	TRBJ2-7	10	ASSLGPQKQY
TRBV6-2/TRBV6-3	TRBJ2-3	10	ASSWAPDTQY
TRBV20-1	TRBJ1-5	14	SASDPGNTYNQPQH
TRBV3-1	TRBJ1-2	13	ASSQELTGNYGYT
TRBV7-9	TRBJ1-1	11	ASSLVPAGEAF
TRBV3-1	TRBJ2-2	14	ASSRRLGGNTGELF
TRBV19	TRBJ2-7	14	ASSIVLAGDSYEQY
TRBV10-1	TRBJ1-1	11	ASSEGTATKAF
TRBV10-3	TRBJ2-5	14	AISEPPGGPQETQY
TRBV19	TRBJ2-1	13	ASSDQRGGYNEQF
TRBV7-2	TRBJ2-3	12	ASSASISTDTQY
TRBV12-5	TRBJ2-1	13	ASGLADSYYTEQF
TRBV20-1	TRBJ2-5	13	SARRRPPGGHAQY
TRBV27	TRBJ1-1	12	ASSRQSWDTEAL
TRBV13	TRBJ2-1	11	ASSPGLNNEQV
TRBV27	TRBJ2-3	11	ASSNPLGNTQY
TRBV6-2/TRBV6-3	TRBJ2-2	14	ASRPLAGGGTGELF
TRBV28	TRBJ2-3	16	ASSSPAGTSGSTDTQY
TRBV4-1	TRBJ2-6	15	ASGQVGHDSGANVLT